This T cell receptor (beta chain) was captured in a study of T cells in Graves' hyperthyroidism and ophthalmopathy. The study's findings and limits: Blood shared most expanded thyroid clonotypes above 0.001. Using 13 V-J features, a model discriminated ophthalmopathy from stable hyperthyroidism.

Per the germline V gene, CDR1 is LGHNA and CDR2 is YNFKEQ. The CDR3 sequence is 15 residues long. Trimming left V 0 bases short and J 7 bases short, with 15 bases between. The TCR beta CDR3 regions underwent amplification using RNA transcripts as the source. Using the HTBI primer set, a first-round RT-PCR was run on the TCR CDR3. One entry per CDR3 protein results from TCRdb running MiXCR on the multiplex PCR reads. The sample records a few hundred thousand distinct CDR3 sequences, 15% to 18% being singletons. Turning to this clonotype: The antigen is not known.

V and J are TRBV4-2 and TRBJ1-2; D not resolved. The clonotype originates from a woman younger than 35 with Graves' hyperthyroidism that later progressed to Graves' ophthalmopathy. Sequencing was carried out using blood. CDR3 in DNA: TGTGCCAGCAGCCAAGAGTGGGGATCTCCCTCTGGCTACACCTTC. It is translated as CASSQEWGSPSGYTF.